This T cell receptor beta chain was obtained from a study of OX40 agonist ivuxolimab in advanced cancers. Background on the study: Subjects had a mean age of roughly 60 years, with a range of 23 to 79; less than 90% were male.

Study-level results: Partly responding patients at 0.1-3.0 mg/kg showed some of the smallest clonal expansion. CD4+ and CD8+ blood T cells expanded clonally by week 6 at 0.1 to 3.0 mg/kg.

Autoimmune disease history or systemic immunosuppression disqualified patients. Here immunoSEQ multiplex PCR was the method, and the copy in TCRdb shows in-frame clones only, minus some. Here the sample spans 65,000 to 70,000 clones, about 80% being singletons. On this clone itself: Its antigen is as yet unknown.

The sample in question was CD4+ or CD8+ T cells sorted from blood, obtained in a trial of the OX40 agonist ivuxolimab. The sequence was obtained from an adult with an advanced solid tumor such as melanoma, head and neck, liver or kidney cancer.

CDR3 sequence (DNA): TGTGCCAGCAGCTCCTCCGGGACTCCCGCGCAGTACTTC. Its protein product is CASSSSGTPAQYF. The V gene is TRBV5-8, the J gene TRBJ2-7, with D perhaps matching TRBD2 (6 bases). Per germline, CDR1 SGHTS and CDR2 YDEGEE. The CDR3 is 13 residues long. Between the trimmed V and J ends, which lost 3 bases and 9 bases, there was a span of 16 bases.